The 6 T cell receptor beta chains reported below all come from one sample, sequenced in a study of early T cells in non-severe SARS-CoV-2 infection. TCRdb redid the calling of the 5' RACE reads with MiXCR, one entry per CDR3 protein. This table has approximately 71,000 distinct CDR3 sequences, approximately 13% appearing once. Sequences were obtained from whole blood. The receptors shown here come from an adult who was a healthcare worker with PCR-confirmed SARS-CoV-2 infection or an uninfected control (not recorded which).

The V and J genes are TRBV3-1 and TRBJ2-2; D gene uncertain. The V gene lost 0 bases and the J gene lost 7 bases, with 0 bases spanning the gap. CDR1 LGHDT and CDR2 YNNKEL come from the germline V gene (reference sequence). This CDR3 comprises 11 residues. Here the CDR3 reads CASSQDGELFF. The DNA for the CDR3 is TGTGCCAGCAGCCAAGACGGGGAGCTGTTTTTT.

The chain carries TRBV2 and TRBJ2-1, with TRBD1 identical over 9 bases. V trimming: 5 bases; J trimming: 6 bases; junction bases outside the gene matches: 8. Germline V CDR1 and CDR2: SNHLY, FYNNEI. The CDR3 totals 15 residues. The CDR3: CASSPGTGLANEQFF. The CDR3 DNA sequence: TGTGCCAGCAGTCCCGGGACAGGGTTGGCCAATGAGCAGTTCTTC.

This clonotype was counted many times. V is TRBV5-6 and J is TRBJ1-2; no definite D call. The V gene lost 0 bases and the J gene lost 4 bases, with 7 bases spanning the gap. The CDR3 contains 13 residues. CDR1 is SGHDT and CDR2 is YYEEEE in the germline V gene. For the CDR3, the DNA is TGTGCCAGCAGCTTGGGGGCGCGCTATGGCTACACCTTC. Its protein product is CASSLGARYGYTF.

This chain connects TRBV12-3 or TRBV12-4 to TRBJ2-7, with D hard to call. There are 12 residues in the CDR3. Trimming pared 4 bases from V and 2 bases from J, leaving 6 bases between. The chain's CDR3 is CASSYSPYEQYF. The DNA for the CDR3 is TGTGCCAGCAGTTACAGTCCCTACGAGCAGTACTTC.

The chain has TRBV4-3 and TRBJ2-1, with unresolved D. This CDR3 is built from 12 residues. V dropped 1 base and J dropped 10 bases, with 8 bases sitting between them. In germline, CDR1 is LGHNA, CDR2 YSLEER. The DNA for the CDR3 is TGCGCCAGCAGCCAAGTAGTGGGGGAGCAGTTCTTC. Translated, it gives CASSQVVGEQFF.

The CDR3 loop is CASSPRDGEARNEQFF. The CDR3, as DNA: TGTGCCAGCAGCCCCAGGGACGGGGAGGCGAGGAATGAGCAGTTCTTC. V is TRBV13 and J is TRBJ2-1; TRBD2 might be the D (6 bases). Germline loops: CDR1 PRHDT, CDR2 FYEKMQ (reference sequence). Between the trimmed V and J ends, which lost 5 bases and 7 bases, there was a span of 21 bases. The CDR3 is 16 amino acids.